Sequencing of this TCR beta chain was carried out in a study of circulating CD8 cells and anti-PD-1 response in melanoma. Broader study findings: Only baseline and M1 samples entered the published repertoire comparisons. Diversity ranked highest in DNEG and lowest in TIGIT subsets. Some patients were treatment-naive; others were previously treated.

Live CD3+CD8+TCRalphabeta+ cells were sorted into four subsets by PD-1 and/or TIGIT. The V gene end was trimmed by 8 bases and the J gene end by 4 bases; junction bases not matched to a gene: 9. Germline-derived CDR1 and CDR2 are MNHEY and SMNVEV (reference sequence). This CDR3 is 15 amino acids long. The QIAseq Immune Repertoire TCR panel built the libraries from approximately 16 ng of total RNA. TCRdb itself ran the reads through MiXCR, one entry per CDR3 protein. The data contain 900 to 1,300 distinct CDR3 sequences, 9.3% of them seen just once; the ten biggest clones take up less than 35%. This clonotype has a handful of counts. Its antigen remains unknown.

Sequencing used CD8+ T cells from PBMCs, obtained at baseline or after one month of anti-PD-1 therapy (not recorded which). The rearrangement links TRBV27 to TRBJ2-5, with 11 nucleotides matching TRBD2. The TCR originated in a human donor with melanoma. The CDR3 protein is CASGPLAGGLETQYF. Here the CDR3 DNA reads TGTGCCAGCGGACCCTTAGCGGGGGGGCTAGAGACCCAGTACTTC.